The 16 T cell receptor beta chains given below trace back to one sample, sequenced in a study of blood T cell repertoires in COVID-19. Libraries were prepared by immunoSEQ multiplex PCR; TCRdb keeps only in-frame clonotypes and omits some of them. The sample contains about 390,000 clones, around nine tenths of which appear only once. Input material: PBMCs or T cells enriched from blood (not recorded which). The receptor set was obtained from a woman aged 50 to 65 who had recovered from COVID-19.

V usage is TRBV7-8 and J usage is TRBJ1-4; D is undetermined. The germline V gene encodes CDR1 SGHVS and CDR2 FQNEAQ. Trimming stripped 5 bases from V and 7 bases from J, with 8 bases between. The CDR3 is 12 residues long. CDR3 nucleotides: TGTGCCAGCAGCCCCGAGGTTGAAAAACTGTTTTTT. This sequence encodes CASSPEVEKLFF.

The V gene is TRBV30, the J gene TRBJ2-3; D is possibly TRBD2 (6 bases). CDR1 is GTSNPN, CDR2 SVGIG, per germline (reference sequence). V was pared by 1 base and J by 1 base, with 9 bases between. This CDR3 contains 14 residues. The CDR3 protein is CAWSGGGGTDTQYF. CDR3 DNA sequence: TGTGCCTGGAGTGGGGGCGGGGGCACAGATACGCAGTATTTT.

The genes are TRBV29-1 and TRBJ1-2, with D possibly TRBD1 on 6 matching bases. Looked up from germline, CDR1 is SQVTM and CDR2 is ANQGSEA. V lost 0 bases and J 8 bases, leaving 19 bases between the germline ends. The CDR3 runs to 15 residues. DNA of the CDR3: TGCAGCGTTGAAGATCAATCCAGGGGCCTCGGGGGCTACACCTTC. Amino acid sequence: CSVEDQSRGLGGYTF.

V and J are TRBV7-6 and TRBJ1-1; D remains ambiguous. The CDR3 length is 13 residues. The ends were cut back, 1 base at V and 4 bases at J, with 7 bases in the middle. The germline V gene has CDR1 SGHVS and CDR2 FNYEAQ. As DNA, the CDR3 is TGTGCCAGCAGCTTAGGACTCTCCACTGAAGCTTTCTTT. The encoded protein is CASSLGLSTEAFF. Based on the CDR3 plus reference TRBV7-6 and TRBJ1-1, the full variable domain is GAGVSQSPRYKVTKRGQDVALRCDPISGHVSLYWYRQALGQGPEFLTYFNYEAQQDKSGLPNDRFSAERPEGSISTLTIQRTEQRDSAMYRCASSLGLSTEAFFGQGTRLTVV.

CDR3 in DNA: TGCGCCAGCAGCCAGAGACAGGGAAGGGGAAAACTGTTTTTT. Translation: CASSQRQGRGKLFF. V and J are TRBV10-1 and TRBJ1-4; 7 nucleotides line up with TRBD1. This CDR3 has 14 residues. V lost 6 bases to trimming and J lost 10 bases; unmatched junction nucleotides: 11. Looked up from germline, CDR1 is WNHNN and CDR2 is SYGVQD (reference sequence).

The chain is built from TRBV30 and TRBJ2-2; 8 positions match TRBD1. The V and J ends lost 4 bases and 7 bases, in that order; junction bases with no gene match: 11. CDR3 length: 15 amino acids. CDR1 is GTSNPN, CDR2 SVGIG, per germline (reference sequence). The CDR3 loop reads CAWTKQGGKSGELFF. DNA of the CDR3: TGTGCCTGGACTAAACAGGGGGGCAAGAGCGGGGAGCTGTTTTTT.

The chain has TRBV7-2 and TRBJ2-1, with a possible D match to TRBD2 (7 bases). CDR3 size: 15 residues. The germline V and J ends were trimmed by 5 bases and 4 bases, with 15 bases remaining between them. Germline assignment: CDR1 SGHTA and CDR2 FQGNSA. In DNA form, the CDR3 reads TGTGCCAGCAGCCGGGAAGGGGGGGGTTACAATGAGCAGTTCTTC. Protein: CASSREGGGYNEQFF. Full variable domain (rest looked up from reference TRBV7-2 and TRBJ2-1): GAGVSQSPSNKVTEKGKDVELRCDPISGHTALYWYRQSLGQGLEFLIYFQGNSAPDKSGLPSDRFSAERTGGSVSTLTIQRTQQEDSAVYLCASSREGGGYNEQFFGPGTRLTVL.

The J gene is TRBJ1-6, the V gene TRBV5-1; 9 bases fit TRBD1. There are 13 residues in the CDR3. V was clipped by 8 bases and J by 10 bases; unmatched bases: 7. Germline values: CDR1 SGHRS, CDR2 YFSETQ. CDR3: CASRDRADSPLHF. In nucleotides, the CDR3 is TGCGCCAGTCGGGACAGGGCGGACTCACCCCTCCACTTT.

V usage is TRBV12-3 or TRBV12-4 and J usage is TRBJ1-5; D remains unclear. V was trimmed by 6 bases and J by 4 bases, leaving 7 bases between them. This CDR3 comprises 12 residues. The CDR3 DNA reads as TGTGCCAGCAGCTCGGGTAATCAGCCCCAGCATTTT. Amino acids: CASSSGNQPQHF.

The V and J genes are TRBV29-1 and TRBJ1-2; 8 positions match TRBD1. Losses at the gene ends were 7 bases for V and 7 bases for J; bases not matched to a gene: 8. The CDR3 runs 12 residues. The germline CDR1 and CDR2 sequences are SQVTM and ANQGSEA. The CDR3: CSAFRQGSGYTF. The CDR3 bases are TGCAGCGCATTTCGACAGGGGTCTGGCTACACCTTC.

The chain is built from TRBV4-1 and TRBJ1-2, with unresolved D. Germline loops: CDR1 MGHRA, CDR2 YSYEKL. V gave up 1 base and J gave up 8 bases, with 11 bases separating them. This CDR3 is built from 13 residues. The DNA of the CDR3 is TGCGCCAGCAGCCAAGTATCCGGGTTAGGCTACACCTTC. It translates to CASSQVSGLGYTF.

The chain recombines TRBV6-1 with TRBJ2-2, with D perhaps TRBD2 (6 bases). The CDR3 totals 17 residues. In germline, CDR1 is MNHNS, CDR2 SASEGT. The V end was cut by 3 bases, the J end by 1 base, with 15 bases between. The CDR3 protein is CASSEFPPRENTGELFF. CDR3 DNA sequence: TGTGCCAGCAGTGAGTTCCCTCCGCGGGAGAACACCGGGGAGCTGTTTTTT.

The chain carries TRBV28 and TRBJ2-3; 8 bases align to TRBD2. V shed 5 bases, J shed 10 bases, and the junction held 5 bases outside the gene matches. CDR3 size: 12 residues. The germline gives CDR1 MDHEN, CDR2 SYDVKM. CDR3: CASSLSGDAQYF. DNA of the CDR3: TGTGCCAGCAGTCTTAGCGGGGATGCGCAGTATTTT.

The J gene is TRBJ1-5, the V gene TRBV19; 7 bases map to TRBD1. CDR3 length: 13 residues. V lost 2 bases and J lost 7; bases outside the gene matches: 2. Germline CDR1 LNHDA, CDR2 SQIVND (reference sequence). The DNA for the CDR3 is TGTGCCAGTAGTATACAGGGGGAGCAGCCCCAGCATTTT. Translating it yields CASSIQGEQPQHF.

The chain carries TRBV2 and TRBJ2-1; 9 positions agree with TRBD2. Germline V lookup: CDR1 SNHLY, CDR2 FYNNEI. With 3 bases clipped from V and 6 bases from J, the junction kept 6 bases outside the gene matches. The CDR3 covers 15 residues. The CDR3 sequence is CASSDGIAGVNEQFF. The CDR3 DNA is TGTGCCAGCAGTGATGGAATAGCGGGGGTCAATGAGCAGTTCTTC.

In regard to this clone: At the DNA level, this CDR3 is encoded by other sequences in the same sample as well. The V and J genes are TRBV7-9 and TRBJ2-3; no definite D call. V lost 8 bases and J 0 bases, leaving 6 bases between the germline ends. The CDR3 runs to 12 residues. Per germline, CDR1 SEHNR and CDR2 FQNEAQ (reference sequence). This chain's CDR3 is CASSLSTDTQYF. In DNA, the CDR3 is TGTGCCAGCTCCCTTAGCACAGATACGCAGTATTTT.